By share, the clone carrying this TCR beta chain counts as medium-sized. The CDR3 loop spans 15 amino acids. The J segment lost 1 base and the V segment lost 4 bases, leaving 2 bases of the junction unmatched. Germline V gene lookup returns CDR1 SGHAT and CDR2 FQNNGV. The data belong to a study of metastatic and nonmetastatic thyroid tumors. Study summary: Malignant and benign thyroid patients had repertoires compared in peripheral blood and tumor or nodule tissue.

Patients underwent thyroid surgery, and none had received any treatment before it. TCRdb re-called clones from the PCR reads using MiXCR. The sample holds about 16,000 clones, 25% seen once. The specimen was adjacent normal tissue. The rearrangement links TRBV11-2 to TRBJ1-1, with 11 bases matching TRBD1. This TCR was recovered from a female donor with papillary thyroid cancer or a benign thyroid nodule (not recorded which). Some clones in this sample may be carry-over from other donors' samples. CDR3: CASSSDRGRNTEAFF. In DNA, the CDR3 is TGTGCCAGCAGCTCGGACAGGGGGCGGAACACTGAAGCTTTCTTT.